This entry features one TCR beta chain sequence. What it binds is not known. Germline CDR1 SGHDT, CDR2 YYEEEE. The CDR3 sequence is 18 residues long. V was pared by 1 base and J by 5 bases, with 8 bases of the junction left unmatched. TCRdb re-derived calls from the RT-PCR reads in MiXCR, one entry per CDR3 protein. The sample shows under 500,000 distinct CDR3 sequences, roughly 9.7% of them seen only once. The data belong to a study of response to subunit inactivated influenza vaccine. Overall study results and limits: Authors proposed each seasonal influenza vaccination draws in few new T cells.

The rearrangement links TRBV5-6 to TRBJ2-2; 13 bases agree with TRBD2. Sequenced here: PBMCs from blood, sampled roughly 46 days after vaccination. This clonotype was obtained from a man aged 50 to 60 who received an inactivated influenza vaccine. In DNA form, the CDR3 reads TGTGCCAGCAGCTTGACTAGCGGGAGGGCCCTTCGAACCGGGGAGCTGTTTTTT. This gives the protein CASSLTSGRALRTGELFF.